The rows below give T cell receptor beta chains drawn from one sample of a study of blood T cell repertoires in COVID-19. Here immunoSEQ multiplex PCR was the method, and the copy in TCRdb shows in-frame clones only, minus some. Found here are around 250,000 clones, 65% to 90% of them singletons; the top ten hold approximately 9.6%. Source material: PBMCs or T cells enriched from blood (not recorded which). The source is a woman between 45 and 60 years old with acute COVID-19. Both conserved end residues are part of each CDR3. D genes are given only for firm matches. Size is stated for part of the rows, as once, few or many counts, or as a class when the clone is expanded.

TRBV7-3	TRBJ1-2	NA	NA	CASSPEGVSSDGYTF	TGTGCCAGCAGCCCGGAAGGGGTCTCCTCGGATGGCTACACCTTC
TRBV15	TRBJ1-1	NA	NA	CATSRSLNTEAFF	TGTGCCACCAGCAGGAGCTTGAACACTGAAGCTTTCTTT
TRBV2	TRBJ1-5	NA	NA	CASRRIVESEPQHF	TGTGCCAGCAGGCGGATCGTCGAGAGCGAGCCCCAGCATTTT
TRBV27	TRBJ2-7	many	TRBD1	CASSLRPRQGGYEQYF	TGTGCCAGCAGTTTGCGCCCCCGACAGGGCGGCTACGAGCAGTACTTC
TRBV18	TRBJ1-2	NA	NA	CASSPTDTYGYTF	TGTGCCAGCTCACCCACCGACACCTATGGCTACACCTTC
TRBV5-1	TRBJ1-1	NA	TRBD1	CASSLTGVRSTEAFF	TGCGCCAGCAGCTTGACAGGGGTTAGGAGCACTGAAGCTTTCTTT
TRBV2	TRBJ2-7	NA	NA	CASSGRGSGEQYF	TGTGCCAGCAGTGGCAGGGGATCTGGGGAGCAGTACTTC
TRBV6-5	TRBJ1-1	NA	TRBD1	CASSYGTGGPEAFF	TGTGCCAGCAGTTACGGGACAGGGGGACCTGAAGCTTTCTTT
TRBV4-1	TRBJ1-2	NA	NA	CASSQDSSQGPYGYTF	TGCGCCAGCAGCCAAGATAGTAGTCAGGGCCCCTATGGCTACACCTTC
TRBV6-5	TRBJ1-2	NA	TRBD1	CASSYTGTGDGYTF	TGTGCCAGCAGTTACACCGGGACAGGGGATGGCTACACCTTC
TRBV10-2	TRBJ1-5	NA	NA	CASSDGRGNQPQHF	TGCGCCAGCAGTGACGGGAGAGGCAATCAGCCCCAGCATTTT
TRBV18	TRBJ2-1	few	TRBD2	CASSELAGSTSSYNEQFF	TGTGCCAGCTCAGAACTAGCGGGCTCGACGAGCTCCTACAATGAGCAGTTCTTC
TRBV19	TRBJ1-6	NA	TRBD1	CASKAVGGDSPLHF	TGTGCTAGTAAAGCGGTAGGGGGCGATTCACCCCTCCACTTT
TRBV29-1	TRBJ2-3	many	NA	CSVDSGTDTQYF	TGCAGCGTTGATAGCGGCACAGATACGCAGTATTTT
TRBV6-2/TRBV6-3	TRBJ2-3	many	TRBD2	CASSYRWGGTDTQYF	TGTGCCAGCAGTTACCGGTGGGGGGGAACAGATACGCAGTATTTT
TRBV7-9	TRBJ2-3	NA	TRBD1	CASSLGGQGVRTDTQYF	TGTGCCAGCAGCTTAGGGGGACAGGGGGTCCGCACAGATACGCAGTATTTT
TRBV7-2	TRBJ1-6	NA	TRBD1	CASSSGEGQGHSPLHF	TGTGCCAGCAGCTCGGGTGAGGGACAGGGGCATTCACCCCTCCACTTT
TRBV5-1	TRBJ1-2	NA	TRBD1	CASSLVGDRENYGYTF	TGCGCCAGCAGCTTGGTAGGGGACAGAGAAAACTATGGCTACACCTTC
TRBV27	TRBJ1-5	NA	TRBD1	CASRLEGTGQWPQHF	TGTGCCAGCAGGCTCGAGGGGACAGGGCAATGGCCCCAGCATTTT
TRBV2	TRBJ1-4	NA	NA	CASRDSYGLELFF	TGTGCCAGCAGGGACAGCTATGGGTTGGAACTGTTTTTT
TRBV30	TRBJ2-4	NA	NA	CAWSEGLGGNIQYF	TGTGCCTGGAGTGAGGGCTTAGGAGGGAACATTCAGTACTTC
TRBV12-3/TRBV12-4	TRBJ1-5	NA	NA	CASSADSNQPQHF	TGTGCCAGCAGCGCGGATAGCAATCAGCCCCAGCATTTT
TRBV3-1/TRBV3-2	TRBJ1-1	NA	NA	CASSPEGVSTNTEAFF	TGTGCCAGCAGCCCTGAGGGAGTCTCCACAAACACTGAAGCTTTCTTT
TRBV2	TRBJ1-3	NA	NA	CASREGTGNTIYF	TGTGCCAGCAGGGAGGGTACCGGAAACACCATATATTTT
TRBV9	TRBJ2-7	NA	NA	CASSVEVRGFDEQYF	TGTGCCAGCAGCGTAGAGGTCAGGGGATTCGACGAGCAGTACTTC
TRBV30	TRBJ1-3	NA	TRBD1	CAFGQGTGNTIYF	TGTGCCTTTGGACAGGGTACTGGAAACACCATATATTTT
TRBV29-1	TRBJ2-3	NA	TRBD2	CSADTSGTTDTQYF	TGCAGCGCCGATACTAGCGGGACCACAGATACGCAGTATTTT
TRBV18	TRBJ2-7	NA	TRBD2	CASSPGAGGYEQYF	TGTGCCAGCTCACCCGGAGCGGGGGGCTACGAGCAGTACTTC
TRBV19	TRBJ1-5	NA	NA	CASSILDRDPYQPQHF	TGTGCCAGTAGTATCTTGGACAGAGACCCCTATCAGCCCCAGCATTTT
TRBV18	TRBJ1-4	NA	NA	CASSPPLGRTNEKLFF	TGTGCCAGCTCACCGCCGTTGGGCAGAACTAATGAAAAACTGTTTTTT
TRBV9	TRBJ1-1	NA	NA	CASSVQANTEAFF	TGTGCCAGCAGCGTTCAGGCGAACACTGAAGCTTTCTTT
TRBV11-3	TRBJ2-1	NA	NA	CASSLASGNEQFF	TGTGCCAGCAGCTTAGCTTCGGGGAATGAGCAGTTCTTC
TRBV12-5	TRBJ1-2	NA	TRBD1	CASGISGQPYIYTF	TGTGCTAGTGGGATATCGGGACAGCCCTATATCTACACCTTC
TRBV19	TRBJ1-1	NA	TRBD1	CASSLTGTANTEAFF	TGTGCCAGTAGTCTGACCGGGACAGCGAACACTGAAGCTTTCTTT
TRBV6-5	TRBJ1-1	NA	TRBD1	CASRGVPGQGTEAFF	TGTGCCAGCAGGGGGGTTCCGGGACAGGGCACTGAAGCTTTCTTT
TRBV9	TRBJ1-6	NA	TRBD1	CASSVAPQGANSPLHF	TGTGCCAGCAGCGTAGCCCCCCAGGGGGCAAATTCACCCCTCCACTTT
TRBV4-1	TRBJ1-2	NA	TRBD1	CASSQDEQGARGYTF	TGCGCCAGCAGCCAAGATGAGCAGGGGGCGCGGGGCTACACCTTC
TRBV10-1	TRBJ2-2	few	NA	CASSDLGAGTGELFF	TGCGCCAGCAGTGATTTGGGGGCGGGCACCGGGGAGCTGTTTTTT
TRBV30	TRBJ1-2	NA	NA	CAWRPGRGVAYGYTF	TGTGCCTGGAGGCCAGGGCGGGGCGTCGCCTATGGCTACACCTTC
TRBV3-1/TRBV3-2	TRBJ1-5	NA	TRBD1	CASSQSGGPQHF	TGTGCCAGCAGCCAATCAGGGGGCCCCCAGCATTTT
TRBV7-9	TRBJ1-2	NA	TRBD1	CASSFSGQGNAIAGYTF	TGTGCCAGCAGCTTTTCGGGACAGGGTAACGCAATTGCGGGCTACACCTTC
TRBV30	TRBJ1-6	NA	TRBD1	CAWSRQGDSPLHF	TGTGCCTGGAGTAGACAGGGAGATTCACCCCTCCACTTT
TRBV9	TRBJ2-1	NA	TRBD2	CASSVLAGANYNEQFF	TGTGCCAGCAGCGTATTAGCGGGGGCCAACTACAATGAGCAGTTCTTC
TRBV18	TRBJ1-2	NA	NA	CASSPGTGSTF	TGTGCCAGCTCACCAGGAACCGGGAGCACCTTC
TRBV6-5	TRBJ1-3	NA	NA	CASRPDRASGNTIYF	TGTGCCAGCAGACCGGACAGAGCTTCTGGAAACACCATATATTTT
TRBV6-4	TRBJ2-3	NA	TRBD2	CASSPEGSGGPTDTQYF	TGTGCCAGCAGCCCCGAGGGGAGCGGGGGGCCCACAGATACGCAGTATTTT
TRBV10-1	TRBJ2-3	NA	TRBD1	CASSGSLTSGQRRSTDTQYF	TGCGCCAGCAGTGGATCCCTTACGTCGGGACAGCGCCGTAGCACAGATACGCAGTATTTT
TRBV6-2/TRBV6-3	TRBJ2-7	NA	NA	CASSYAGGRILYEQYF	TGTGCCAGCAGTTACGCCGGTGGGAGGATTCTCTACGAGCAGTACTTC